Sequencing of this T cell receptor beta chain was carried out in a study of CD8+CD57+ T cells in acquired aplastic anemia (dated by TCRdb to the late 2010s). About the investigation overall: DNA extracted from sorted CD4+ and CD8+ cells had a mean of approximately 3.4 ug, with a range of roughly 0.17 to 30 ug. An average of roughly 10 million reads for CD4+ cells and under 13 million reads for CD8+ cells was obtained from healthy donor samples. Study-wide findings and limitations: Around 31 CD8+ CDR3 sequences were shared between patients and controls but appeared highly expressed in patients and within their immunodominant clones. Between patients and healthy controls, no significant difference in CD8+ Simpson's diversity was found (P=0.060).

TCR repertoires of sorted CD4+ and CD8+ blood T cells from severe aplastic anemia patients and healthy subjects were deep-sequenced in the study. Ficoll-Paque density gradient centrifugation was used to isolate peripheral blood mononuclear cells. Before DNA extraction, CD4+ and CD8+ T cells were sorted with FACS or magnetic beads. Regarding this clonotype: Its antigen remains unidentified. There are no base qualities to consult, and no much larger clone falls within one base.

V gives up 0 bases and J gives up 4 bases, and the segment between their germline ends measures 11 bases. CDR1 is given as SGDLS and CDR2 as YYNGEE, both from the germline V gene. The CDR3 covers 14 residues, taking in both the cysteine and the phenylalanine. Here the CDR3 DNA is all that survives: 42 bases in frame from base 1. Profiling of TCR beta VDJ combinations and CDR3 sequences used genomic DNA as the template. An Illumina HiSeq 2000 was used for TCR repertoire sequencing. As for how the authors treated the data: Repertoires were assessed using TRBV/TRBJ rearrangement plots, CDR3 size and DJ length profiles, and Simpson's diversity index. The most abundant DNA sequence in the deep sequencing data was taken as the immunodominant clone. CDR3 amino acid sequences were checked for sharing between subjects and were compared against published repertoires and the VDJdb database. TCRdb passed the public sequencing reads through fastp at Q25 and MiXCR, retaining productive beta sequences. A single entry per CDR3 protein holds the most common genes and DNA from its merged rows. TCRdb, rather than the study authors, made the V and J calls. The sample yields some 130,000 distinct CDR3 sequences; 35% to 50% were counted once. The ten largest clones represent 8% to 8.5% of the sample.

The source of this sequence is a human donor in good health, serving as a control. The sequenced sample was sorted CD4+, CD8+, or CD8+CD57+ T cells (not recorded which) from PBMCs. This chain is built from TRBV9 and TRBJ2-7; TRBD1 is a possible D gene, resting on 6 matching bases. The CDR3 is CASSVGGQRYEQYF. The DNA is TGTGCCAGCAGCGTAGGCGGACAGAGATACGAGCAGTACTTC.